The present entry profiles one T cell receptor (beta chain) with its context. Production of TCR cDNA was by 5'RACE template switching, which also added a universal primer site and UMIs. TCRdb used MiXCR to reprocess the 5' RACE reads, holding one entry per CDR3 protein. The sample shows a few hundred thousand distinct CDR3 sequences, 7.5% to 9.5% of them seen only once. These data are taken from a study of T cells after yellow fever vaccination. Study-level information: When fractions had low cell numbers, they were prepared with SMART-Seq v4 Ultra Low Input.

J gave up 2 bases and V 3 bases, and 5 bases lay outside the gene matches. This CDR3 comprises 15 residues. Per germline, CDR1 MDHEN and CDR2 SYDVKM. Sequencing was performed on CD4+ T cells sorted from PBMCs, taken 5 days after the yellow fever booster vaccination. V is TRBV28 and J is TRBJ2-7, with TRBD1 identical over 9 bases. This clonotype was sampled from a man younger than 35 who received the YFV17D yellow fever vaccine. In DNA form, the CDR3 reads TGTGCCAGCAGTTTTGGGGACAGGGAGACCTACGAGCAGTACGTC. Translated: CASSFGDRETYEQYV.